This T cell receptor beta chain derives from a study of PD-1 blockade in classical Hodgkin lymphoma. Every single patient, without exception, relapsed after autologous stem cell transplantation, and brentuximab vedotin exposure varied. When best responses were assessed, they were complete response, partial response or progressive disease. Sequenced by immunoSEQ multiplex PCR; TCRdb stores in-frame clones only, minus some. The sample shows more than 90,000 clones, about 89% of them seen only once. Study observations and caveats: For complete responders, baseline diversity was comparable to that of newly diagnosed patients. Relapsed/refractory patients reportedly had lower baseline diversity than newly diagnosed patients. A significant rise in TCR diversity by C4D1 was seen for CD4+ but not CD8+ cells.

As for this clone: What it binds is not known.

The source material was peripheral blood mononuclear cells (PBMCs), sampled before the second cycle of nivolumab. The source is a human donor with classical Hodgkin lymphoma.

CDR3 protein: CATSRKDRGQGNSPLHF. CDR3 bases: TGTGCCACCAGCAGAAAGGACAGGGGGCAGGGGAATTCACCCCTCCACTTT. The chain combines TRBV15 with TRBJ1-6, with 11 bases lining up with TRBD1. Losses at the gene ends were 2 bases for V and 7 bases for J; bases not matched to a gene: 7. Germline values: CDR1 LNHNV, CDR2 YYDKDF (reference sequence). The CDR3 is made up of 17 amino acids. The whole variable domain, filled in from reference TRBV15 and TRBJ1-6, reads DAMVIQNPRYQVTQFGKPVTLSCSQTLNHNVMYWYQQKSSQAPKLLFHYYDKDFNNEADTPDNFQSRRPNTSFCFLDIRSPGLGDTAMYLCATSRKDRGQGNSPLHFGNGTRLTVT.